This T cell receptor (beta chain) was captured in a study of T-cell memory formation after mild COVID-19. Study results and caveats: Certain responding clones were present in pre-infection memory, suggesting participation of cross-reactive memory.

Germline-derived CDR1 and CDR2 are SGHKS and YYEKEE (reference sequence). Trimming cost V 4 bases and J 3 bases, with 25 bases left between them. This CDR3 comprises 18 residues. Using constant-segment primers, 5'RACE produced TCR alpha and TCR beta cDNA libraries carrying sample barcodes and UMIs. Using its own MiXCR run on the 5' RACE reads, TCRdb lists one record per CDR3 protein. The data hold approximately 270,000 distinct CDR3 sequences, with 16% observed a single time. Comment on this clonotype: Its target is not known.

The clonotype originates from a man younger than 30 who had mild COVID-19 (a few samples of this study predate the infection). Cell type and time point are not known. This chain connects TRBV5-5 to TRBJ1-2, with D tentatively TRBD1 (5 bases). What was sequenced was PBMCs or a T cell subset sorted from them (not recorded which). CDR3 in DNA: TGTGCCAGCAGCCCGGGGCCCACGCAAAGGGCGAACGACTATGGCTACACCTTC. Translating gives CASSPGPTQRANDYGYTF. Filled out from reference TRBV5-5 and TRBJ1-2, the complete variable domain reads DAGVTQSPTHLIKTRGQQVTLRCSPISGHKSVSWYQQVLGQGPQFIFQYYEKEERGRGNFPDRFSARQFPNYSSELNVNALLLGDSALYLCASSPGPTQRANDYGYTFGSGTRLTVV.